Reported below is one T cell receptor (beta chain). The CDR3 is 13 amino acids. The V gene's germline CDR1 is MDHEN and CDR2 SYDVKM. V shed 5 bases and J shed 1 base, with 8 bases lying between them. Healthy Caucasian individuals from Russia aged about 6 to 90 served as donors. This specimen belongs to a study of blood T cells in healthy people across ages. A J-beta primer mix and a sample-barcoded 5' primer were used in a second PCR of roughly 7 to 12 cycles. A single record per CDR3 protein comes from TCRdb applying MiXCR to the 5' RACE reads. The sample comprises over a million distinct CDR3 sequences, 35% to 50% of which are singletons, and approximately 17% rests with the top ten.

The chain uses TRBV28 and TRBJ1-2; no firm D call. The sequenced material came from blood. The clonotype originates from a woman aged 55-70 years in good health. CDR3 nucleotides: TGTGCCAGCAGTGCGACTGGTAACTATGGCTACACCTTC. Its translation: CASSATGNYGYTF.